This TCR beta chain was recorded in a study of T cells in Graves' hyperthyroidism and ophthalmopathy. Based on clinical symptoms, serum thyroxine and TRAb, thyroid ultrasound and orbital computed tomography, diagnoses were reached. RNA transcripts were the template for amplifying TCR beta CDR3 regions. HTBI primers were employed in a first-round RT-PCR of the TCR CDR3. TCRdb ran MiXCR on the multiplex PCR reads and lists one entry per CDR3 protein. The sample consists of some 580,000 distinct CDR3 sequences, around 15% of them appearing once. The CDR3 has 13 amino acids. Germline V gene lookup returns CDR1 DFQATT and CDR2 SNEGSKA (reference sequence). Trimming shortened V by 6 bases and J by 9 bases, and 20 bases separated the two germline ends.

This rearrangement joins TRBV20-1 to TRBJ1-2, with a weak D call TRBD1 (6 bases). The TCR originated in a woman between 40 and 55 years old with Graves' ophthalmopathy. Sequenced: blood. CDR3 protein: CSAWGGAARSYTF. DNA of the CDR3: TGCAGTGCCTGGGGGGGGGCTGCTCGAAGCTACACCTTC.